The present T cell receptor beta chain was sequenced within a study of STAT3 mutations in large granular lymphocyte leukemia. Comment on this clone: Its antigen is unidentified.

Study-wide findings and caveats: Every T-LGLL patient had at least one immunodominant TCRbeta clonotype.

Germline CDR1 LNHDA, CDR2 SQIVND (reference sequence). The CDR3 runs 13 residues. V was pared by 3 bases and J by 0 bases, with 6 bases between. Profiling relied on immunoSEQ multiplex PCR, and the TCRdb table lists in-frame clones only, not all of them. The sample carries about 9,200 clones, roughly 54% recorded once. The sequenced material came from peripheral blood mononuclear cells. The receptor's source is a boy aged 5 to 17 with T-cell large granular lymphocyte leukemia. Some clones in this sample may be carry-over from other donors' samples. V and J are TRBV19 and TRBJ2-7; weak D call: TRBD1 (5 bases). CDR3 region: CASSIGHSYEQYF. CDR3 DNA sequence: TGTGCCAGTAGTATCGGACACTCCTACGAGCAGTACTTC.